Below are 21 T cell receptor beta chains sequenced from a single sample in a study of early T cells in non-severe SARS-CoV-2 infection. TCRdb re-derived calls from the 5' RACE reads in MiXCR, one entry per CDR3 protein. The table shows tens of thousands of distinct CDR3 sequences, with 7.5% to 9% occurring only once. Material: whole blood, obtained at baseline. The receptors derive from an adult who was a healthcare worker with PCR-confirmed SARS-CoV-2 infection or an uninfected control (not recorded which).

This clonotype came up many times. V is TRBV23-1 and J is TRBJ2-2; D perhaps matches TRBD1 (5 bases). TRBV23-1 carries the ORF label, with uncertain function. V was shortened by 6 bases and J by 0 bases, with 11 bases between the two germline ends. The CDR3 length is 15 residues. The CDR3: CASRYRQSNTGELFF. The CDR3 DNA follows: TGCGCCAGCAGATACCGACAGTCGAACACCGGGGAGCTGTTTTTT.

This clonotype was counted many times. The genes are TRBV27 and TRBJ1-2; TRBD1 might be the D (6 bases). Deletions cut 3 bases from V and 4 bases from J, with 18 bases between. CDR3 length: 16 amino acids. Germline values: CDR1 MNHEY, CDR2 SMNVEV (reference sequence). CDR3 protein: CASSFASGRGSYGYTF. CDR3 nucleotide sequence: TGTGCCAGCAGTTTTGCGTCGGGCAGGGGTAGCTATGGCTACACCTTC.

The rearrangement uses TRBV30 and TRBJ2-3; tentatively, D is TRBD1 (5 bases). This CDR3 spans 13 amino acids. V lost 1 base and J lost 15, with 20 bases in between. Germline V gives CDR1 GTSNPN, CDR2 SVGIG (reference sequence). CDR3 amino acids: CAWSADQGRPLYF. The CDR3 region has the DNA TGTGCCTGGAGTGCTGATCAGGGCAGGCCGCTCTATTTT. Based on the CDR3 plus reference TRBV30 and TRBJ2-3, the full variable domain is SQTIHQWPATLVQPVGSPLSLECTVEGTSNPNLYWYRQAAGRGLQLLFYSVGIGQISSEVPQNLSASRPQDRQFILSSKKLLLSDSGFYLCAWSADQGRPLYFGPGTRLTVL.

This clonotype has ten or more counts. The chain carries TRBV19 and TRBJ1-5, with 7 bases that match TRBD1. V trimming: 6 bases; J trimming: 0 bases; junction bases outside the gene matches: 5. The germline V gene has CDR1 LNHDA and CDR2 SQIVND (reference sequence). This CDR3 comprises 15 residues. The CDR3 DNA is TGTGCCAGTAGACTGACAGGGAATAGCAATCAGCCCCAGCATTTT. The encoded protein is CASRLTGNSNQPQHF.

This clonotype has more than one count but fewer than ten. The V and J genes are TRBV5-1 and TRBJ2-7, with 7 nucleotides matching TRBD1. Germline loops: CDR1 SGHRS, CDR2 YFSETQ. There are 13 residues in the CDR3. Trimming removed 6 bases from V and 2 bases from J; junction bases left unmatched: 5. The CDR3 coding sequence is TGCGCCAGCACGACAGGGTCCCCCTACGAGCAGTACTTC. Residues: CASTTGSPYEQYF.

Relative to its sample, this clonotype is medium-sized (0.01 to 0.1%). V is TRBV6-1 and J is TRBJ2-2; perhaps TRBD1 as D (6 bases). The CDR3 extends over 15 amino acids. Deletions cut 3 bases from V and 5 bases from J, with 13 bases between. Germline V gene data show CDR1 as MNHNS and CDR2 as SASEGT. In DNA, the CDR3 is TGTGCCAGCAGTGAGGGTGCGGACAGTACCGGGGAGCTGTTTTTT. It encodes CASSEGADSTGELFF.

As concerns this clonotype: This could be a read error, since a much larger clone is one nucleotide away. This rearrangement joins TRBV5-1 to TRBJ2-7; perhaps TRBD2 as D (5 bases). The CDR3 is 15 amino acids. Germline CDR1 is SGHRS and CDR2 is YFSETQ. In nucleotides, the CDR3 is TGCGACAGCAGCTTTCTGACGGGATACTCCTACGAGCAGTACTTC. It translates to CDSSFLTGYSYEQYF.

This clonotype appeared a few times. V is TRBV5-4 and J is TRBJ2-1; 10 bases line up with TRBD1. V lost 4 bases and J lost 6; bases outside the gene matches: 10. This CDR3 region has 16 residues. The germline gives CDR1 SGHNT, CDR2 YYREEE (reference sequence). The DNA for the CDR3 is TGTGCCAGCAGCCCTCTAGGGGGGACAGGGGCCAATGAGCAGTTCTTC. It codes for CASSPLGGTGANEQFF. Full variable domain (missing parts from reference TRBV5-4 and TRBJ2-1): ETGVTQSPTHLIKTRGQQVTLRCSSQSGHNTVSWYQQALGQGPQFIFQYYREEENGRGNFPPRFSGLQFPNYSSELNVNALELDDSALYLCASSPLGGTGANEQFFGPGTRLTVL.

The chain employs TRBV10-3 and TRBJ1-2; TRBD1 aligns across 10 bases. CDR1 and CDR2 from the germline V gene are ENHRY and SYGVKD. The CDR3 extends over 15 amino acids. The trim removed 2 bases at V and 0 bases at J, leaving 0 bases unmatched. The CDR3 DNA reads TGTGCCATCAGTGAGGGACAGGGGGCTAACTATGGCTACACCTTC. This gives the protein CAISEGQGANYGYTF.

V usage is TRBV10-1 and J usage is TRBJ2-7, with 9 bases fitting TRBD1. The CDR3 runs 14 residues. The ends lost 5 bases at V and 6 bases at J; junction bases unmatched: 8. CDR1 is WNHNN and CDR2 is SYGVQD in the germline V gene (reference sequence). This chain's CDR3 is CASSPGTGTREQYF. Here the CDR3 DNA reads TGCGCCAGCAGTCCCGGGACAGGGACCCGCGAGCAGTACTTC.

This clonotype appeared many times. The CDR3 nucleotides read TGTGCCAGCAGCGTAGCGGGCGGGGGGGCCGCGAATGAGCAGTTCTTC. As protein: CASSVAGGGAANEQFF. The chain couples TRBV9 to TRBJ2-1, with 9 bases lining up with TRBD2. CDR3 length: 16 residues. The germline V gene encodes CDR1 SGDLS and CDR2 YYNGEE. The V gene end was trimmed by 0 bases and the J gene end by 7 bases; junction bases not matched to a gene: 8.

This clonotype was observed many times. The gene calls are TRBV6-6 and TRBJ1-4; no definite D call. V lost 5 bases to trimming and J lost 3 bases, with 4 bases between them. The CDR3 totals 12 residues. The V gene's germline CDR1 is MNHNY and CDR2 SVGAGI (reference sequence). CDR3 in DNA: TGTGCCAGCAGTGGTGCTAATGAAAAACTGTTTTTT. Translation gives CASSGANEKLFF.

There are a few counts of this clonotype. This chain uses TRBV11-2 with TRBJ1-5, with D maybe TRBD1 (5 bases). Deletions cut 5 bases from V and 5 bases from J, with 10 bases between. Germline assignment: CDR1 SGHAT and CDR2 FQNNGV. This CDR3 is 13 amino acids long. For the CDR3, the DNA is TGTGCCAGCAGCCGGACAAACGATCAGCCCCAGCATTTT. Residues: CASSRTNDQPQHF.

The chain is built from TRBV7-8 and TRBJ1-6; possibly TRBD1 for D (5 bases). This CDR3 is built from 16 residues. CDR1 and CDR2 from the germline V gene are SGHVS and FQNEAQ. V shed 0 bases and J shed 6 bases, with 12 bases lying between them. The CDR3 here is CASSLAGTGTNSPLHF. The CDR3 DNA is TGTGCCAGCAGCTTAGCGGGGACGGGGACTAATTCACCCCTCCACTTT.

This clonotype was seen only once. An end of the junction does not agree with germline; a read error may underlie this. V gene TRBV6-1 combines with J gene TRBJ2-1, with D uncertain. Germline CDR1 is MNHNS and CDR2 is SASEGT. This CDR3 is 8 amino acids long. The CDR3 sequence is CASSEDLF. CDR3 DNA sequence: TGTGCCAGCAGTGAAGATCTCTTC.

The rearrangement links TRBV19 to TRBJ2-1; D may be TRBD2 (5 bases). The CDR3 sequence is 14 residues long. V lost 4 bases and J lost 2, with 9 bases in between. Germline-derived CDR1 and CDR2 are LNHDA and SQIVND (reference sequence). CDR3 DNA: TGTGCCAGTAGTACCCGGGGAACCTACAATGAGCAGTTCTTC. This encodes CASSTRGTYNEQFF.

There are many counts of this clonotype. The CDR3 here is CASSYYSTANYGYTF. The CDR3 DNA reads TGTGCCAGCAGCTACTACTCGACCGCTAACTATGGCTACACCTTC. The chain couples TRBV7-9 to TRBJ1-2; unclear D gene. Germline V lookup: CDR1 SEHNR, CDR2 FQNEAQ (reference sequence). The V end lost 4 bases, the J end lost 0 bases, and 12 bases lay between the germline ends. This CDR3 region has 15 residues.

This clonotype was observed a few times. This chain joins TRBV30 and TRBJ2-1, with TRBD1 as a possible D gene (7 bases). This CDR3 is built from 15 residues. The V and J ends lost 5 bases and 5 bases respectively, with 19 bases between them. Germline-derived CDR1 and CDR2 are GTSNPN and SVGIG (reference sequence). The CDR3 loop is CAWSEGARRDNEQFF. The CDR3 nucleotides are TGTGCCTGGTCGGAGGGGGCTCGGCGGGACAATGAGCAGTTCTTC.

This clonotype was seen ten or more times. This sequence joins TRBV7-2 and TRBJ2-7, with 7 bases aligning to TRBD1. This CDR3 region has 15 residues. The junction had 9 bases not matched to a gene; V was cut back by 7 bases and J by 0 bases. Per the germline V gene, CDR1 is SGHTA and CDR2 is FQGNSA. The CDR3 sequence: CASTLHAGGSYEQYF. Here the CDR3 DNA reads TGTGCCAGCACCCTTCACGCAGGGGGCTCCTACGAGCAGTACTTC.

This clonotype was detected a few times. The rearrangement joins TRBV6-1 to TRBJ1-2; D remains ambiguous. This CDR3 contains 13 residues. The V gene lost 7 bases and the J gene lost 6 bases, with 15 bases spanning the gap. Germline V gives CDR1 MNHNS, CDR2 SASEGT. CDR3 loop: CASTQEQYNGYTF. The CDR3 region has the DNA TGTGCCAGCACCCAGGAACAGTACAATGGCTACACCTTC.

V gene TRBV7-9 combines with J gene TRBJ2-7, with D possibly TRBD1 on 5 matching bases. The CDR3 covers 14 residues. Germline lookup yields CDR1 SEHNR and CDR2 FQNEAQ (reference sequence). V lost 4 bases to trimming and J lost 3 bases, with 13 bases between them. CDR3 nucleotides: TGTGCCAGCAGCTCGCTGCCAGGGAACTACGAGCAGTACTTC. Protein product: CASSSLPGNYEQYF.